This T cell receptor (beta chain) was identified during a study of early T cells in non-severe SARS-CoV-2 infection. Overall study: Whole-blood bulk RNA, unsorted, was sequenced, and chains were unpaired.

Individual cDNA molecules were tagged with unique molecular identifiers. TCRdb called the 5' RACE reads again in MiXCR, with one record for every CDR3 protein. The table shows about 21,000 distinct CDR3 sequences, with 4.5% to 6% occurring only once. Study conclusions and caveats: VDJdb matching, biased toward anti-spike CD8 responses, missed private and CD4 specificities.

This clonotype was detected ten times or more. Its antigen is undetermined. One junction end disagrees with the germline gene, perhaps due to a read error. This TCR came from an adult who was a healthcare worker with PCR-confirmed SARS-CoV-2 infection or an uninfected control (not recorded which). The specimen was whole blood, collected at baseline.

CDR3 region: CAIGEPGLARVSGQETQYF. CDR3 in DNA: TGTGCCATCGGTGAGCCGGGACTAGCGAGGGTGTCGGGCCAAGAGACCCAGTACTTC. The chain couples TRBV10-3 to TRBJ2-5; 10 positions match TRBD2. In germline, CDR1 is ENHRY, CDR2 SYGVKD. CDR3 length equals 19 residues.